Only one count was recorded for the clone carrying this T cell receptor beta chain. Its antigen is not identified. This specimen belongs to a study of vaccination and CD4 T cells after COVID-19. The treatment: 10-day PBMC culture with coronavirus spike peptide pools or control peptides (ViraFEST assay). Under the ViraFEST approach, antigen-specific T cells were expanded with peptide pools and TCRs subsequently sequenced. With the Oncomine TCR Beta short-read assay, DNA from cultured CD4+ T cells was sequenced. TCRdb re-called the PCR reads with MiXCR, one entry per CDR3 protein. The sample yields under 5,500 distinct CDR3 sequences, around 82% seen once. J gave up 5 bases and V 8 bases, and 9 bases lay outside the gene matches. The CDR3 is made up of 16 amino acids. CDR1 is MNHNS and CDR2 is SASEGT in the germline V gene.

Material: CD4+ T cells from blood, cultured in vitro. This sequence was found in a human donor who had recovered from COVID-19. The chain links TRBV6-1 to TRBJ1-6; TRBD1 agrees at 10 bases. In DNA form, the CDR3 reads TGTGCCAGCGCCAGACCGGGACAGGGGAATAATTCACCCCTCCACTTT. Its translation is CASARPGQGNNSPLHF.